The 25 T cell receptor beta chains in this list originate from one sample, sequenced in a study of graft-versus-host responses after intestinal transplantation. These receptors are not linked to any known antigen. The method was immunoSEQ multiplex PCR; TCRdb's version includes in-frame clones alone and lacks a portion of them. The sample lists 40,000 to 55,000 clones, 70% to 90% seen once, with 0.5% to 0.7% in the top ten. This material consisted of unstimulated CD4+ T cells sorted from spleen or lymph node cells, taken before transplant. Every receptor here comes from a human donor who was the organ donor for an intestinal transplant.

This chain joins TRBV7-8 and TRBJ2-4; TRBD2 aligns across 9 bases. V shed 5 bases, J shed 3 bases, and the junction held 14 bases outside the gene matches. The CDR3 is made up of 18 amino acids. Germline V CDR1 and CDR2: SGHVS, FQNEAQ. Here the CDR3 DNA reads TGTGCCAGCAGCCCGCAGTGGCGGGAGGGCCTCGTCAAAAACATTCAGTACTTC. Translated: CASSPQWREGLVKNIQYF.

This clone has a single count. The chain recombines TRBV30 with TRBJ1-2; no firm D call. The length of the CDR3 is 14 residues. In germline, CDR1 is GTSNPN, CDR2 SVGIG (reference sequence). V was shortened by 3 bases and J by 0 bases, with 11 bases between the two germline ends. Here the CDR3 reads CAWRAALANYGYTF. As DNA, the CDR3 is TGTGCCTGGAGGGCAGCGTTAGCTAACTATGGCTACACCTTC. Full variable domain (rest looked up from reference TRBV30 and TRBJ1-2): SQTIHQWPATLVQPVGSPLSLECTVEGTSNPNLYWYRQAAGRGLQLLFYSVGIGQISSEVPQNLSASRPQDRQFILSSKKLLLSDSGFYLCAWRAALANYGYTFGSGTRLTVV.

This chain links TRBV6-5 with TRBJ2-5; 7 bases are shared with TRBD2. Germline V CDR1 and CDR2: MNHEY, SVGAGI. The length of the CDR3 is 14 residues. The V segment lost 6 bases and the J segment 4 bases; nucleotides outside the gene matches: 8. CDR3 DNA: TGTGCCAGCAGCGGGCGGGAGCCCCCAGAGACCCAGTACTTC. Encoded protein: CASSGREPPETQYF.

The genes are TRBV5-1 and TRBJ2-7; tentative D call: TRBD1 (6 bases). The CDR3 length is 16 residues. The V gene's germline CDR1 is SGHRS and CDR2 YFSETQ. The ends were cut back, 1 base at V and 2 bases at J, with 16 bases in the middle. CDR3 DNA sequence: TGCGCCAGCAGCTTGAGCCCGACAGGTCAGACCTACGAGCAGTACTTC. Its translation: CASSLSPTGQTYEQYF.

This clone was counted a few times. The V gene is TRBV5-6, the J gene TRBJ1-2; no firm D call. Trimming took 0 bases from V and 8 from J, leaving 14 bases between them. CDR1 is SGHDT, CDR2 YYEEEE, per germline. There are 14 residues in the CDR3. The CDR3 region is CASSLAATVRGYTF. The CDR3 DNA reads as TGTGCCAGCAGCTTGGCAGCAACAGTTCGGGGCTACACCTTC.

The chain couples TRBV5-4 to TRBJ2-3; 10 nucleotides align to TRBD2. This CDR3 is built from 16 residues. The germline CDR1 and CDR2 sequences are SGHNT and YYREEE (reference sequence). The J segment lost 5 bases and the V segment lost 4 bases, leaving 10 bases of the junction unmatched. DNA for the CDR3: TGTGCCAGCAGCCCAGGACTAGCGGCCCTAGTAGATACGCAGTATTTT. The encoded protein is CASSPGLAALVDTQYF.

V is TRBV5-1 and J is TRBJ2-7; a possible D gene is TRBD1 (6 bases). This CDR3 has 14 amino acids. The V end lost 4 bases, the J end lost 3 bases, and 14 bases lay between the germline ends. CDR1 SGHRS and CDR2 YFSETQ come from the germline V gene. CDR3: CASSVTGSYYEQYF. CDR3 nucleotides: TGCGCCAGCAGCGTGACAGGATCCTACTACGAGCAGTACTTC.

This rearrangement joins TRBV27 to TRBJ2-5; the D gene is possibly TRBD2 (6 bases). This CDR3 comprises 13 residues. V was shortened by 5 bases and J by 5 bases, with 12 bases between the two germline ends. Germline V gives CDR1 MNHEY, CDR2 SMNVEV (reference sequence). The CDR3 bases are TGTGCCAGCAGTCTAGCGTGGAGTGAGACCCAGTACTTC. This translates into CASSLAWSETQYF.

This rearrangement joins TRBV7-2 to TRBJ2-3; TRBD2 might be the D (6 bases). V lost 3 bases and J 10 bases, leaving 17 bases between the germline ends. The CDR3 covers 14 residues. Germline CDR1 SGHTA, CDR2 FQGNSA. The CDR3 here is CASSFAGSVRSQYF. For the CDR3, the DNA is TGTGCCAGCAGCTTTGCGGGATCAGTCCGATCGCAGTATTTT.

This clone was detected once. The rearrangement links TRBV28 to TRBJ1-1; D unclear. In germline, CDR1 is MDHEN, CDR2 SYDVKM. The CDR3 sequence is 15 residues long. V lost 3 bases and J 0 bases, leaving 11 bases between the germline ends. CDR3 loop: CASSFLQALNTEAFF. CDR3 in DNA: TGTGCCAGCAGTTTCTTGCAGGCCCTGAACACTGAAGCTTTCTTT.

This clone was seen only once. This sequence joins TRBV28 and TRBJ1-2; D might be TRBD1 (6 bases). The V end was cut by 7 bases, the J end by 6 bases, with 12 bases between. This CDR3 is 12 amino acids long. CDR1 is MDHEN, CDR2 SYDVKM, per germline. The CDR3 sequence: CASKYRANGYTF. For the CDR3, the DNA is TGTGCCAGCAAGTACAGGGCAAATGGCTACACCTTC.

The rearrangement uses TRBV10-1 and TRBJ1-1, with D possibly TRBD1 on 5 matching bases. The CDR3 length is 15 residues. Trimming cost V 2 bases and J 2 bases, with 12 bases left between them. Looked up from germline, CDR1 is WNHNN and CDR2 is SYGVQD (reference sequence). The CDR3 nucleotides read TGCGCCAGCAGTGAGAGCAGGGATCGAAACACTGAAGCTTTCTTT. Residues: CASSESRDRNTEAFF.

The chain employs TRBV2 and TRBJ2-2; a weak D match, TRBD2 (5 bases). CDR3 length: 13 residues. Germline CDR1 SNHLY, CDR2 FYNNEI. Trimming stripped 8 bases from V and 7 bases from J, with 14 bases between. CDR3 sequence reads: CASVLDFGGELFF. The CDR3 nucleotides are TGTGCCAGCGTGTTGGACTTCGGCGGGGAGCTGTTTTTT.

The chain carries TRBV7-2 and TRBJ2-1; 8 nucleotides agree with TRBD2. Germline V gives CDR1 SGHTA, CDR2 FQGNSA. Trimming at V came to 3 bases and at J to 15 bases, leaving 10 bases not matched to a gene. This CDR3 is 13 amino acids long. CDR3 loop: CASSFKTGTRPFF. DNA of the CDR3: TGTGCCAGCAGCTTTAAAACCGGGACTAGACCGTTCTTC. The complete variable domain, with remaining parts taken from reference TRBV7-2 and TRBJ2-1, reads GAGVSQSPSNKVTEKGKDVELRCDPISGHTALYWYRQSLGQGLEFLIYFQGNSAPDKSGLPSDRFSAERTGGSVSTLTIQRTQQEDSAVYLCASSFKTGTRPFFGPGTRLTVL.

The chain combines TRBV5-6 with TRBJ2-7; TRBD2 agrees at 10 bases. J was trimmed by 3 bases and V by 5 bases; bases with no gene match: 8. The CDR3 is made up of 15 amino acids. From germline, CDR1 is SGHDT and CDR2 YYEEEE. For the CDR3, the DNA is TGTGCCAGCAGTGAACCTGGACTAGCGGTCTACGAGCAGTACTTC. This encodes CASSEPGLAVYEQYF.

The V call is TRBV29-1, the J call TRBJ2-1; 8 nucleotides align to TRBD2. Germline V gives CDR1 SQVTM, CDR2 ANQGSEA. The CDR3 runs to 14 residues. V was clipped by 4 bases and J by 6 bases; unmatched bases: 8. For the CDR3, the DNA is TGCAGCGTTGTTTTAGCGGGAAGACGCAATGAGCAGTTCTTC. It codes for CSVVLAGRRNEQFF.

The chain employs TRBV6-1 and TRBJ1-2, with no clear D. The CDR3 totals 13 residues. The V and J ends lost 3 bases and 4 bases respectively, with 9 bases between them. Per germline, CDR1 MNHNS and CDR2 SASEGT. For the CDR3, the DNA is TGTGCCAGCAGTGAGTCCCCAATCTATGGCTACACCTTC. Its translation is CASSESPIYGYTF.

This rearrangement joins TRBV5-1 to TRBJ1-1; 9 bases fit TRBD1. Germline V gives CDR1 SGHRS, CDR2 YFSETQ. The ends lost 4 bases at V and 1 base at J; junction bases unmatched: 2. CDR3 length: 14 amino acids. CDR3 region: CASSGGQGNTEAFF. The CDR3 DNA reads TGCGCCAGCAGCGGGGGACAGGGGAACACTGAAGCTTTCTTT.

The chain joins TRBV19 to TRBJ1-2, with a possible D match to TRBD1 (6 bases). The CDR3 is made up of 15 amino acids. Germline V CDR1 and CDR2: LNHDA, SQIVND (reference sequence). The ends were cut back, 6 bases at V and 8 bases at J, with 22 bases in the middle. The CDR3 spells CASSQMGTGSGGYTF. As DNA, the CDR3 is TGTGCCAGTAGCCAGATGGGTACAGGGTCAGGAGGCTACACCTTC.

The chain joins TRBV2 to TRBJ2-3, with 8 bases matching TRBD1. The CDR3 runs 15 residues. CDR1 and CDR2 from the germline V gene are SNHLY and FYNNEI. Trimming cost V 7 bases and J 1 base; bases outside gene matches: 7. CDR3 nucleotide sequence: TGTGCCAGCACCAGACAGGGGAAGGGCACAGATACGCAGTATTTT. Translated, it gives CASTRQGKGTDTQYF.

This sequence joins TRBV5-1 and TRBJ2-1; D might be TRBD2 (6 bases). CDR3 size: 14 residues. Trimming pared 4 bases from V and 12 bases from J, leaving 20 bases between. The germline gives CDR1 SGHRS, CDR2 YFSETQ. CDR3 sequence (DNA): TGCGCCAGCAGCCCCCTTGATTTAGGGGACTCGCAGTTCTTC. The encoded protein is CASSPLDLGDSQFF.

The J gene is TRBJ1-2, the V gene TRBV9; a possible D gene is TRBD1 (5 bases). Germline V gene sequence: CDR1 SGDLS, CDR2 YYNGEE. V dropped 0 bases and J dropped 3 bases, with 9 bases sitting between them. The CDR3 runs to 14 residues. CDR3 amino acids: CASSVVGEDYGYTF. The CDR3 nucleotides read TGTGCCAGCAGCGTAGTAGGGGAGGACTATGGCTACACCTTC.

CDR3 DNA: TGTGCCAGCACTGGGGCGGTCTCCGCAGATACGCAGTATTTT. Encoded protein: CASTGAVSADTQYF. The chain joins TRBV2 to TRBJ2-3, with D possibly TRBD1 on 5 matching bases. This CDR3 region has 14 residues. Germline V gene sequence: CDR1 SNHLY, CDR2 FYNNEI. The germline V and J ends were trimmed by 7 bases and 4 bases, with 15 bases remaining between them. Full variable domain (missing parts from reference TRBV2 and TRBJ2-3): EPEVTQTPSHQVTQMGQEVILRCVPISNHLYFYWYRQILGQKVEFLVSFYNNEISEKSEIFDDQFSVERPDGSNFTLKIRSTKLEDSAMYFCASTGAVSADTQYFGPGTRLTVL.

CDR3 nucleotides: TGTGCCAGCAGCGCCTCGTCCTCTGGGGCCAACGTCCTGACTTTC. Translated, it gives CASSASSSGANVLTF. V and J are TRBV9 and TRBJ2-6; D not resolved. V was shortened by 3 bases and J by 0 bases, with 7 bases between the two germline ends. Germline V gene sequence: CDR1 SGDLS, CDR2 YYNGEE. The CDR3 length is 15 residues.

This sequence joins TRBV28 and TRBJ2-2; TRBD1 agrees at 7 bases. The CDR3 runs to 14 residues. With 6 bases clipped from V and 4 bases from J, the junction kept 5 bases outside the gene matches. Germline CDR1 and CDR2: MDHEN and SYDVKM. CDR3 loop: CASSPGTVTGELFF. CDR3 sequence (DNA): TGTGCCAGCAGCCCCGGGACAGTCACCGGGGAGCTGTTTTTT.